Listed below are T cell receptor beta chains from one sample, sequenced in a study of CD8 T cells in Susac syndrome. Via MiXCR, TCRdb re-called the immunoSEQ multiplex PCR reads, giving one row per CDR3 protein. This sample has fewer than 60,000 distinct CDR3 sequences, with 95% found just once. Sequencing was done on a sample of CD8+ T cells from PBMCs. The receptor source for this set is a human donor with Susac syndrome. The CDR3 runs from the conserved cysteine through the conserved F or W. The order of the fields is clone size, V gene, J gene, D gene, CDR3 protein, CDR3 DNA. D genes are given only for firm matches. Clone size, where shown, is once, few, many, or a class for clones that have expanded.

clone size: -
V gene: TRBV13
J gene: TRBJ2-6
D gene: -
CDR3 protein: CASSSRGSGANVLTF
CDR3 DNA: TGTGCCAGCAGCTCCCGAGGCTCTGGGGCCAACGTCCTGACTTTC

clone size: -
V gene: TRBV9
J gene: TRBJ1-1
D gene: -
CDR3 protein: CASSPIDEAFF
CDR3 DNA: TGTGCCAGCAGCCCTATCGACGAAGCTTTCTTT

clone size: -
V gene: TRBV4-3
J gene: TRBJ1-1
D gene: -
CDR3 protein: CASSRWTIPNTEAFF
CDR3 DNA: TGCGCCAGCAGCCGTTGGACGATCCCGAACACTGAAGCTTTCTTT

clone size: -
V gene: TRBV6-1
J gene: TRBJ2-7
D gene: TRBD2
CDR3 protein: CASRTSGGPAFYEQYF
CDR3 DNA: TGTGCCAGCAGGACTAGCGGGGGCCCCGCATTCTACGAGCAGTACTTC

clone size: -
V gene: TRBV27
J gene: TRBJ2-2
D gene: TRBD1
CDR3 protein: CASTTGDTGELFF
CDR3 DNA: TGTGCCAGTACGACAGGGGACACCGGGGAGCTGTTTTTT

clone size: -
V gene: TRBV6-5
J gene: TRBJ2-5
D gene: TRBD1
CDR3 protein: CASSSTTGGETQYF
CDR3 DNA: TGTGCCAGCAGTTCCACTACAGGGGGGGAGACCCAGTACTTC

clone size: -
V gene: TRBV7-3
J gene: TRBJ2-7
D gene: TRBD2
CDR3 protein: CASSLSGGSSYEQYF
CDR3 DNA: TGTGCCAGCAGCTTAAGCGGGGGGAGCTCCTACGAGCAGTACTTC

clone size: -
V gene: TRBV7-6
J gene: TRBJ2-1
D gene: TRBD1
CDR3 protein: CASSLVASGGEAYNEQFF
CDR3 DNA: TGTGCCAGCAGCTTAGTCGCGTCAGGGGGCGAGGCCTACAATGAGCAGTTCTTC

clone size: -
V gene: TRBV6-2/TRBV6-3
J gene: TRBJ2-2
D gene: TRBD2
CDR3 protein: CASSYVLAGAMNTGELFF
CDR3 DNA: TGTGCCAGCAGTTACGTCCTAGCGGGGGCCATGAACACCGGGGAGCTGTTTTTT

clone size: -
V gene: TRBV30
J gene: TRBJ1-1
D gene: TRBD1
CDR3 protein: CAWSVGTVGVNTEAFF
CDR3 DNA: TGTGCCTGGAGTGTAGGGACAGTCGGGGTGAACACTGAAGCTTTCTTT

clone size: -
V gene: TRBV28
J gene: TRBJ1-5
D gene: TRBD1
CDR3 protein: CASSPDRGSRPQHF
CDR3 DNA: TGTGCCAGCAGTCCAGACAGGGGCTCGAGGCCCCAGCATTTT

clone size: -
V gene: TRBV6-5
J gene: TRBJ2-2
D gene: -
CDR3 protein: CASSYSGWGELFF
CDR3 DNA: TGTGCCAGCAGTTACTCAGGCTGGGGGGAGCTGTTTTTT

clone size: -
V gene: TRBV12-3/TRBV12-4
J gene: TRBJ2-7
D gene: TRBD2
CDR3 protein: CASSRLAGGGEQYF
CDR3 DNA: TGTGCCAGCAGCAGACTAGCGGGGGGAGGCGAGCAGTACTTC

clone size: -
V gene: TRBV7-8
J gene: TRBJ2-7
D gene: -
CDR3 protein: CASAGPNLIYEQYF
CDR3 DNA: TGTGCCAGCGCCGGTCCGAATCTCATCTACGAGCAGTACTTC

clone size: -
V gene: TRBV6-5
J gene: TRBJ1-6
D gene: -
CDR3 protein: CASSYYRPGTVDSPLHF
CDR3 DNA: TGTGCCAGCAGTTACTACCGTCCAGGGACGGTAGATTCACCCCTCCACTTT

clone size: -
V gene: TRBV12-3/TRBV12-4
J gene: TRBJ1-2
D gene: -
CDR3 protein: CASIRRIGRAGEGDGYTF
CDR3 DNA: TGTGCCAGCATCCGAAGAATCGGCAGGGCAGGAGAAGGGGATGGCTACACCTTC

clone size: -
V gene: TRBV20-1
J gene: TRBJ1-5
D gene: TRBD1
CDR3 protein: CSAIQGAGWNQPQHF
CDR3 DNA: TGCAGTGCTATACAGGGGGCCGGGTGGAATCAGCCCCAGCATTTT

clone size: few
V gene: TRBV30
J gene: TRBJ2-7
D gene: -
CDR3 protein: CAWKPDSAYEQYF
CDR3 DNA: TGTGCCTGGAAACCGGACAGTGCCTACGAGCAGTACTTC

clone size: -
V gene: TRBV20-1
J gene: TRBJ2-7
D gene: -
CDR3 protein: CSAQDRQAYEQYF
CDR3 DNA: TGCAGTGCGCAAGACAGGCAAGCTTACGAGCAGTACTTC

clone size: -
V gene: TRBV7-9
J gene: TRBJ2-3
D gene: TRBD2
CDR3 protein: CASSATGGPGDTQYF
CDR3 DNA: TGTGCCAGCAGCGCAACGGGGGGGCCCGGGGATACGCAGTATTTT

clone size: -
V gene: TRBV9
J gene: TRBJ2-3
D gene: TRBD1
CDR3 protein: CASSDSSQGDSTDTQYF
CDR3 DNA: TGTGCCAGCAGTGACTCTAGCCAGGGGGACAGCACAGATACGCAGTATTTT

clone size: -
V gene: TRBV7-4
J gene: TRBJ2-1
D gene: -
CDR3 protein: CASSLEARGVYNEQFF
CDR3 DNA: TGTGCCAGCAGCTTAGAGGCCAGAGGGGTATACAATGAGCAGTTCTTC

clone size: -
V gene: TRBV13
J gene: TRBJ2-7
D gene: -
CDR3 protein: CASSGAQSSYEQYF
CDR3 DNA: TGTGCCAGCAGCGGCGCCCAAAGCTCCTACGAGCAGTACTTC

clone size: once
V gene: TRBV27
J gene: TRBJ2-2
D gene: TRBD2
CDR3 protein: CASSSPYSGGYTGELFF
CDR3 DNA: TGTGCCAGCAGTTCCCCCTACAGCGGGGGCTACACCGGGGAGCTGTTTTTT

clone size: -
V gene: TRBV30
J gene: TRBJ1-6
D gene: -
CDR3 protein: CAWSVGVLHF
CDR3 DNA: TGTGCCTGGAGTGTAGGGGTTCTCCACTTT

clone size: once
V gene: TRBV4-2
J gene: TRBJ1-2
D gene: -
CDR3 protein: CASSQVGSYTF
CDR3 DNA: TGTGCCAGCAGCCAAGTCGGGAGCTACACCTTC

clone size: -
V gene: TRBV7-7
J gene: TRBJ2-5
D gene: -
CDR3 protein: CASSHGRGQYF
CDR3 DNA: TGTGCCAGCAGCCACGGACGTGGCCAGTACTTC

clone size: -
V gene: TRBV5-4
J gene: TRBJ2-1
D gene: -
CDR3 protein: CASSPGLDTYNEQFF
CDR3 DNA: TGTGCCAGCAGCCCGGGACTCGACACCTACAATGAGCAGTTCTTC

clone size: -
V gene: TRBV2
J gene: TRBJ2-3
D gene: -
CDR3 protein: CASTHSSRGHTQYF
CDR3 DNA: TGTGCCAGCACACACTCTTCTAGGGGCCATACGCAGTATTTT

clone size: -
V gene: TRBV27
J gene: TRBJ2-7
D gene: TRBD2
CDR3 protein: CASSPGGSKNYEQYF
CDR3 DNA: TGTGCCAGCAGTCCGGGGGGATCAAAAAACTACGAGCAGTACTTC

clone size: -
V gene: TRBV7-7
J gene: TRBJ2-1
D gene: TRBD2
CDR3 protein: CASSPSGGGWDEQFF
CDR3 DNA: TGTGCTAGCAGCCCAAGCGGGGGGGGCTGGGATGAGCAGTTCTTC

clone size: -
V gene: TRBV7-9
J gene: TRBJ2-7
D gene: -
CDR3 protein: CASSLTGNYEQYF
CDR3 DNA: TGTGCCAGCAGCTTAACCGGAAACTACGAGCAGTACTTC

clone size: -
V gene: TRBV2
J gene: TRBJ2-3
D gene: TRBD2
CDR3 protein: CASKGGTSGVQDTQYF
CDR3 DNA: TGTGCCAGCAAAGGAGGGACTAGCGGGGTCCAAGATACGCAGTATTTT

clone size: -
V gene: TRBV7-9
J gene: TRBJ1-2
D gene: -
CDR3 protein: CASSLPRSNYGYTF
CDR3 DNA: TGTGCCAGCAGCTTACCACGGAGTAACTATGGCTACACCTTC

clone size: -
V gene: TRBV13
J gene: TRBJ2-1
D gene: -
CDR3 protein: CASSSTGDSYNEQFF
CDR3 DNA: TGTGCCAGCAGCTCCACAGGAGACTCCTACAATGAGCAGTTCTTC

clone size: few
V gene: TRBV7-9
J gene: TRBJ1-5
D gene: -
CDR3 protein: CASSLYEGQPQHF
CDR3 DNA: TGTGCCAGCAGCTTATACGAGGGGCAGCCCCAGCATTTT

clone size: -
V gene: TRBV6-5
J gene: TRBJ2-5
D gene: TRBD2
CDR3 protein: CASSGGEQETQYF
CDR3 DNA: TGTGCCAGCTCGGGGGGGGAACAAGAGACCCAGTACTTC

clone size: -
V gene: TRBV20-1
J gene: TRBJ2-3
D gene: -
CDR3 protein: CSARGPGLRTGTDTQYF
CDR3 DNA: TGCAGTGCTAGGGGTCCCGGCCTCAGGACTGGCACAGATACGCAGTATTTT

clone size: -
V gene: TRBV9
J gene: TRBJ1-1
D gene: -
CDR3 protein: CASSAGTEAFF
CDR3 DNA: TGTGCCAGCAGCGCCGGCACTGAAGCTTTCTTT

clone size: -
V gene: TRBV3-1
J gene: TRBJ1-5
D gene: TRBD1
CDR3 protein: CASSQGQGSNQPQHF
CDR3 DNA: TGTGCCAGCAGCCAAGGACAGGGAAGCAATCAGCCCCAGCATTTT